One sample yielded the 10 T cell receptor beta chains listed below, sequenced in a study of OX40 agonist ivuxolimab in advanced cancers. Generated by immunoSEQ multiplex PCR, the TCRdb table keeps only in-frame clones and is missing some. The sample gives 60,000 or so clones, just over 85% of which show up once; approximately 0.92% is in the top ten. The sample in question was CD4+ or CD8+ T cells sorted from blood, obtained in a trial of the OX40 agonist ivuxolimab. These receptors all stem from an adult with an advanced solid tumor such as melanoma, head and neck, liver or kidney cancer.

This chain links TRBV25-1 with TRBJ2-3; 8 bases align to TRBD2. This CDR3 is built from 15 residues. Germline values: CDR1 MGHDK, CDR2 SYGVNS. V lost 6 bases and J lost 2; bases outside the gene matches: 7. In nucleotides, the CDR3 is TGTGCCAGCAGCTTCACTAGCGGATACACAGATACGCAGTATTTT. Its translation: CASSFTSGYTDTQYF.

This sequence joins TRBV7-9 and TRBJ2-7, with 14 bases lining up with TRBD2. CDR1 and CDR2 from the germline V gene are SEHNR and FQNEAQ (reference sequence). The CDR3 consists of 18 residues. The V gene end was trimmed by 6 bases and the J gene end by 2 bases; junction bases not matched to a gene: 12. The CDR3 spells CASREAPATSGRAYEQYF. Written as DNA, the CDR3 is TGTGCCAGCAGAGAAGCCCCGGCGACTAGCGGGAGGGCCTACGAGCAGTACTTC.

CDR3 protein: CASSLGSGSYNEQFF. CDR3 sequence (DNA): TGTGCCAGCAGCTTAGGTAGCGGGAGTTACAATGAGCAGTTCTTC. The chain uses TRBV7-3 and TRBJ2-1; TRBD2 matches 9 bases. With 2 bases clipped from V and 4 bases from J, the junction kept 3 bases outside the gene matches. Germline loops: CDR1 SGHTA, CDR2 FQGTGA. The CDR3 loop spans 15 amino acids. Full variable domain (missing parts from reference TRBV7-3 and TRBJ2-1): GAGVSQTPSNKVTEKGKYVELRCDPISGHTALYWYRQSLGQGPEFLIYFQGTGAADDSGLPNDRFFAVRPEGSVSTLKIQRTERGDSAVYLCASSLGSGSYNEQFFGPGTRLTVL.

This clone was detected only a few times. This chain links TRBV5-1 with TRBJ1-3; TRBD1 might be the D (6 bases). V lost 0 bases and J 2 bases, leaving 9 bases between the germline ends. There are 15 residues in the CDR3. CDR1 and CDR2 from the germline V gene are SGHRS and YFSETQ. DNA of the CDR3: TGCGCCAGCAGCTTGGAGGGGGAGACTGGAAACACCATATATTTT. As protein: CASSLEGETGNTIYF.

A single count supports this clone. The rearrangement links TRBV10-3 to TRBJ2-1; D is ambiguous. V gave up 3 bases and J gave up 16 bases, with 22 bases separating them. Germline V gives CDR1 ENHRY, CDR2 SYGVKD. The CDR3 runs to 14 residues. The CDR3 loop reads CAISDRSLGIKYFF. The CDR3 nucleotides read TGTGCCATCAGTGATCGGAGTTTAGGGATAAAGTACTTCTTC.

The genes are TRBV6-1 and TRBJ1-5, with D hard to call. V shed 0 bases and J shed 8 bases, with 2 bases lying between them. In germline, CDR1 is MNHNS, CDR2 SASEGT. This CDR3 has 11 amino acids. As DNA, the CDR3 is TGTGCCAGCAGTGAAGCTGAGCCCCAGCATTTT. Protein: CASSEAEPQHF.

The rearrangement uses TRBV9 and TRBJ2-5, with D possibly being TRBD1 (5 bases). Trimming took 4 bases from V and 2 from J, leaving 21 bases between them. Germline V gene data show CDR1 as SGDLS and CDR2 as YYNGEE. CDR3 size: 17 residues. This CDR3 is CASSQSGQGLRQETQYF. CDR3 sequence (DNA): TGTGCCAGCAGCCAATCTGGTCAGGGTTTGAGACAAGAGACCCAGTACTTC.

The genes are TRBV4-2 and TRBJ1-1; D call uncertain. This CDR3 is 11 amino acids long. V was shortened by 2 bases and J by 8 bases, with 6 bases between the two germline ends. Germline values: CDR1 LGHNA, CDR2 YNFKEQ. The CDR3 nucleotides are TGTGCCAGCAGCCAACTGGGGGAAGCTTTCTTT. Translated: CASSQLGEAFF.

The chain is built from TRBV29-1 and TRBJ1-4; no clear D gene. There are 12 residues in the CDR3. CDR1 is SQVTM, CDR2 ANQGSEA, per germline. With 4 bases removed from V and 7 bases from J, the gap between germline ends came to 10 bases. The CDR3 nucleotides are TGCAGCGTTGGCCTAAGCGGTGAAAAACTGTTTTTT. Amino acids: CSVGLSGEKLFF.

The V and J genes are TRBV19 and TRBJ2-6, with 10 bases matching TRBD1. There are 19 residues in the CDR3. Trimming removed 2 bases from V and 1 base from J; junction bases left unmatched: 8. Germline loops: CDR1 LNHDA, CDR2 SQIVND (reference sequence). Here the CDR3 DNA reads TGTGCCAGTAGTATATGGGGGACAGGGGTTTTATCTGGGGCCAACGTCCTGACTTTC. The encoded protein is CASSIWGTGVLSGANVLTF.